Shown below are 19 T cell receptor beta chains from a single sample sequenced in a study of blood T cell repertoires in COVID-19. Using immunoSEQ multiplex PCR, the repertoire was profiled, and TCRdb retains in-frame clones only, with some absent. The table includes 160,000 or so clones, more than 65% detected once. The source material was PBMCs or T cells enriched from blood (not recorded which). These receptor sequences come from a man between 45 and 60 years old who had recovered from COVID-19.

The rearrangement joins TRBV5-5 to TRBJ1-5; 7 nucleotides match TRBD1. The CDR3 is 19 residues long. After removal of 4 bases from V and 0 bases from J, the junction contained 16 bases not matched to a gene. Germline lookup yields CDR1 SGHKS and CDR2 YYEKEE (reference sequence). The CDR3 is CASSAASGTDRYSNQPQHF. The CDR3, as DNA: TGTGCCAGCAGCGCAGCTTCGGGGACAGATCGATATAGCAATCAGCCCCAGCATTTT.

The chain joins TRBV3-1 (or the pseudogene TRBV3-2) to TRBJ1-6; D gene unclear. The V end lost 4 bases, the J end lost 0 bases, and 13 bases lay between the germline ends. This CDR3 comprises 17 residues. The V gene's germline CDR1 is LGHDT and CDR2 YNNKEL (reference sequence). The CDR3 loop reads CASSPSSGSSYNSPLHF. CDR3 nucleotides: TGTGCCAGCAGCCCCTCTAGCGGAAGCTCCTATAATTCACCCCTCCACTTT.

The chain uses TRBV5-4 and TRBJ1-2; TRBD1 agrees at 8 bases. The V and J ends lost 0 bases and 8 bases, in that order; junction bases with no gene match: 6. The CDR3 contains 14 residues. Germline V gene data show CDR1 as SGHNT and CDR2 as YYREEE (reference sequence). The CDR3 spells CASSLAGQGKGYTF. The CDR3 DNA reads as TGTGCCAGCAGCTTGGCCGGACAGGGAAAGGGCTACACCTTC.

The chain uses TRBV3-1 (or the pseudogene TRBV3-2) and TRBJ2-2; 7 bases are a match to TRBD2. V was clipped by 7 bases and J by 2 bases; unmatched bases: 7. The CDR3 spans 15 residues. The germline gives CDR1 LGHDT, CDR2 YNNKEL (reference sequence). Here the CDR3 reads CASTRAGTNTGELFF. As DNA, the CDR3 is TGTGCCAGCACCCGAGCGGGGACTAACACCGGGGAGCTGTTTTTT.

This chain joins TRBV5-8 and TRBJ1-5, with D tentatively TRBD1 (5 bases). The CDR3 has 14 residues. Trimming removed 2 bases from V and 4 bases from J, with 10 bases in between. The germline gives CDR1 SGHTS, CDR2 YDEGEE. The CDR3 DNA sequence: TGTGCCAGCAGCTTAAGGGCAGGGAATCAGCCCCAGCATTTT. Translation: CASSLRAGNQPQHF.

This chain's CDR3 is CASSLDRSSGNTIYF. CDR3 nucleotides: TGTGCCAGCTCTCTAGACAGGAGCTCTGGAAACACCATATATTTT. The chain carries TRBV18 and TRBJ1-3, with a possible D match to TRBD1 (6 bases). V was pared by 6 bases and J by 0 bases, with 12 bases between. The CDR3 has 15 residues. The germline V gene encodes CDR1 KGHSH and CDR2 LQKENI.

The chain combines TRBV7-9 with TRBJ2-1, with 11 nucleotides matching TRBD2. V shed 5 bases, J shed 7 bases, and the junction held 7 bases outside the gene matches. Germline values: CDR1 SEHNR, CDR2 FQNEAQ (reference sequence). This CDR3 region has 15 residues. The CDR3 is CASSTSGGHWNEQFF. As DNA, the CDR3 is TGTGCCAGCAGCACTAGCGGGGGCCACTGGAATGAGCAGTTCTTC.

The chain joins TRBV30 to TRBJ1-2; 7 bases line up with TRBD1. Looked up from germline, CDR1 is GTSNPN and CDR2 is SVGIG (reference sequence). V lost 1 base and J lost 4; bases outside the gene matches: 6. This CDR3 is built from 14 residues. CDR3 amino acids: CAWSARGIGYGYTF. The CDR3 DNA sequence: TGTGCCTGGAGTGCCAGGGGGATTGGCTATGGCTACACCTTC.

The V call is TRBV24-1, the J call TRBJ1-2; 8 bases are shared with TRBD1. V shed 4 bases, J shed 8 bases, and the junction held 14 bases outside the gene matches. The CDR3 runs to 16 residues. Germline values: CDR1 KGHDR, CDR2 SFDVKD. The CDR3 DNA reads TGTGCCACCAGTGAACACTCCGCGACAGGGGCGGGGGGCTACACCTTC. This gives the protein CATSEHSATGAGGYTF.

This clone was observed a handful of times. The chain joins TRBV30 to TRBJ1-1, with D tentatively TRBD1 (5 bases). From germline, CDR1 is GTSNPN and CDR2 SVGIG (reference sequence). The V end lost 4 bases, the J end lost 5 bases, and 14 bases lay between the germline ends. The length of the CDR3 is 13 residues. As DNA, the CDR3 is TGTGCCTGGACCATCGTGGGGGGGACTGAAGCTTTCTTT. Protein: CAWTIVGGTEAFF.

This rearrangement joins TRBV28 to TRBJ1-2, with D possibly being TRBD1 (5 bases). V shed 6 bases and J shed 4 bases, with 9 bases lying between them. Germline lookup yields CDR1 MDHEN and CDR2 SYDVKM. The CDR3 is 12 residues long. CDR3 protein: CASSPDSYGYTF. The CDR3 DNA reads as TGTGCCAGCAGCCCCGACAGCTATGGCTACACCTTC.

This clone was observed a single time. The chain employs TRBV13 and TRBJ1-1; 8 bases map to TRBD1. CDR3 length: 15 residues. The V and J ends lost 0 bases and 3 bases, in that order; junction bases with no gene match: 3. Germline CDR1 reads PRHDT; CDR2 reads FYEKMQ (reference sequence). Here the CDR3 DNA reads TGTGCCAGCAGCTTAGGGGGACAGGCCCACACTGAAGCTTTCTTT. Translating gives CASSLGGQAHTEAFF.

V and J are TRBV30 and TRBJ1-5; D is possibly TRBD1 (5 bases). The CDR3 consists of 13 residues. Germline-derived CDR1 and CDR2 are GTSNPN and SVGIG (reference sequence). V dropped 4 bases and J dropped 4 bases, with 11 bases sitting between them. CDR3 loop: CAWNQGLNQPQHF. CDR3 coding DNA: TGTGCCTGGAACCAGGGACTTAATCAGCCCCAGCATTTT.

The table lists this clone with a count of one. CDR3 sequence: CASSESRDNEQFF. Here the CDR3 DNA reads TGCGCCAGCAGTGAATCACGCGACAATGAGCAGTTCTTC. The chain links TRBV10-1 to TRBJ2-1; no definite D call. CDR1 and CDR2 (germline): WNHNN, SYGVQD (reference sequence). The CDR3 runs to 13 residues. V was shortened by 3 bases and J by 5 bases, with 8 bases between the two germline ends.

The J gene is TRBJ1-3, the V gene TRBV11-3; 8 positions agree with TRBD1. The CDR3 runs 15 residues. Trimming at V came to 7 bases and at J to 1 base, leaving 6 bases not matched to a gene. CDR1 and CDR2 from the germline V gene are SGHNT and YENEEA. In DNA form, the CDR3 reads TGTGCCAGCATTGGGACAGGCTTTTCTGGAAACACCATATATTTT. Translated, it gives CASIGTGFSGNTIYF.

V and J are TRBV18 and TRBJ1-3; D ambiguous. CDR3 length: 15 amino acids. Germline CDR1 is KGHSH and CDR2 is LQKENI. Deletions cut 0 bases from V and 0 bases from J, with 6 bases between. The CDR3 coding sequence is TGTGCCAGCTCACCACCGCAGTACTCTGGAAACACCATATATTTT. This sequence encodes CASSPPQYSGNTIYF.

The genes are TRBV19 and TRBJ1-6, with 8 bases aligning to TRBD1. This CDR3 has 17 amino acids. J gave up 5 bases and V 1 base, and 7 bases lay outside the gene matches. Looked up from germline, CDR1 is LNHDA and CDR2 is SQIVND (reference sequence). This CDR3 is CASSIGRTGINNSPLHF. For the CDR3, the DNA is TGTGCCAGTAGTATAGGTAGGACAGGGATTAATAATTCACCCCTCCACTTT.

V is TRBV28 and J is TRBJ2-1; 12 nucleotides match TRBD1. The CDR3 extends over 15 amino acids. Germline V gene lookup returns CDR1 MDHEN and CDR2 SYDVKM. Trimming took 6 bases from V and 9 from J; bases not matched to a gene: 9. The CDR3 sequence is CASRIPGQGASEQFF. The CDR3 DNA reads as TGTGCCAGCAGGATTCCGGGACAGGGGGCGAGTGAGCAGTTCTTC.

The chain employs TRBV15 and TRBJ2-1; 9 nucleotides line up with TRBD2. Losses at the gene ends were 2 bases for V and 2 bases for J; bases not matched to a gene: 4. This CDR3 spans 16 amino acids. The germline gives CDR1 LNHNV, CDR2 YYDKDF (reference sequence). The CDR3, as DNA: TGTGCCACCAGCAGACTAAGCGGGGGGACCTACAATGAGCAGTTCTTC. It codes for CATSRLSGGTYNEQFF.